The present T cell receptor (beta chain) was sequenced within a study of blood T cell repertoires in COVID-19. Overall study: Acute and convalescent COVID-19 samples came from the United States, Italy and Spain.

The germline V gene encodes CDR1 SGHNT and CDR2 YENEEA. The CDR3 has 15 residues. V shed 1 base, J shed 5 bases, and the junction held 6 bases outside the gene matches. TCRdb keeps only in-frame clones here, not all; method: immunoSEQ multiplex PCR. The sample includes about 150,000 clones, 80% to 90% of them seen just once. The chain links TRBV11-3 to TRBJ2-3; 7 bases match TRBD2. The receptor was derived from a woman in her seventies with acute or convalescent COVID-19. Material: peripheral blood. The CDR3 nucleotides are TGTGCCAGCAGCTTAGGGAGCGGGGCCAGAGATACGCAGTATTTT. Its translation: CASSLGSGARDTQYF.